These 13 T cell receptor beta chains share one sample of origin, sequenced in a study of T-cell reconstitution after alpha-beta-depleted transplantation in children. TCRbeta library construction was performed incorporating unique molecular identifiers. In TCRdb, the PCR reads were re-called with MiXCR into one record per CDR3 protein. The table records around 380,000 distinct CDR3 sequences, roughly 10% of them present only once. The sample consisted of PBMCs from the stem cell graft donor, taken from the stem cell graft. The receptors were sampled from a human donor who donated a stem cell graft to a child with acute myeloid leukemia.

The chain carries TRBV20-1 and TRBJ2-1; the D call may be TRBD1 or TRBD2 (5 bases each). This CDR3 is 12 amino acids long. CDR1 is DFQATT, CDR2 SNEGSKA, per germline (reference sequence). V dropped 5 bases and J dropped 5 bases, with 10 bases sitting between them. This chain's CDR3 is CSAPGTNNEQFF. CDR3 nucleotides: TGCAGTGCTCCCGGGACGAACAATGAGCAGTTCTTC.

This clonotype was detected ten times or more. V gene TRBV9 combines with J gene TRBJ1-1; no reliable D call. The CDR3 is 14 amino acids. Germline V lookup: CDR1 SGDLS, CDR2 YYNGEE. V was shortened by 3 bases and J by 4 bases, with 13 bases between the two germline ends. The CDR3 reads CASSADLMGTEAFF. Here the CDR3 DNA reads TGTGCCAGCAGCGCGGACCTAATGGGCACTGAAGCTTTCTTT. The full variable domain, with the rest looked up from reference TRBV9 and TRBJ1-1, is DSGVTQTPKHLITATGQRVTLRCSPRSGDLSVYWYQQSLDQGLQFLIQYYNGEERAKGNILERFSAQQFPDLHSELNLSSLELGDSALYFCASSADLMGTEAFFGQGTRLTVV.

V gene TRBV12-5 combines with J gene TRBJ2-3; D uncertain. Looked up from germline, CDR1 is LGHNT and CDR2 is FRNRAP. This CDR3 is 17 amino acids long. With 6 bases removed from V and 2 bases from J, the gap between germline ends came to 21 bases. DNA for the CDR3: TGTGCTAGTGGGTCGCCCGCCGAAGGGCCCCTCACAGATACGCAGTATTTT. This encodes CASGSPAEGPLTDTQYF.

The chain has TRBV15 and TRBJ1-5, with no clear D. The ends were cut back, 0 bases at V and 0 bases at J, with 15 bases in the middle. This CDR3 has 18 residues. CDR1 LNHNV and CDR2 YYDKDF come from the germline V gene (reference sequence). The chain's CDR3 is CATSRDRADYYSNQPQHF. CDR3 in DNA: TGTGCCACCAGCAGAGATCGGGCGGACTATTATAGCAATCAGCCCCAGCATTTT.

V gene TRBV14 combines with J gene TRBJ2-5; perhaps TRBD2 as D (5 bases). Germline V gene lookup returns CDR1 SGHDN and CDR2 FVKESK. CDR3 size: 13 residues. Trimming left V 2 bases short and J 5 bases short, with 9 bases between. This chain's CDR3 is CASSQRTGETQYF. The CDR3 bases are TGTGCCAGCAGCCAAAGGACGGGGGAGACCCAGTACTTC.

In its sample, this clonotype was seen a few times. This chain uses TRBV12-3 or TRBV12-4 with TRBJ2-3, with unresolved D. V dropped 6 bases and J dropped 4 bases, with 11 bases sitting between them. This CDR3 spans 13 amino acids. Here the CDR3 DNA reads TGTGCCAGCAGGGGGTCTCTCGCAGATACGCAGTATTTT. Its protein is CASRGSLADTQYF.

The chain carries TRBV12-3 or TRBV12-4 and TRBJ1-6; D remains ambiguous. The V and J ends lost 1 base and 9 bases respectively, with 10 bases between them. The length of the CDR3 is 14 residues. In DNA, the CDR3 is TGTGCCAGCAGTTTAGGGGCCGGCGGTTCACCCCTCCACTTT. Amino acids: CASSLGAGGSPLHF.

The chain joins TRBV18 to TRBJ2-1; 9 bases line up with TRBD2. V lost 1 base to trimming and J lost 4 bases; unmatched junction nucleotides: 5. The CDR3 runs 16 residues. Per germline, CDR1 KGHSH and CDR2 LQKENI. As DNA, the CDR3 is TGTGCCAGCTCACCACTCGTTAGCGGGAGTTACAATGAGCAGTTCTTC. Amino acid sequence: CASSPLVSGSYNEQFF.

The chain is built from TRBV15 and TRBJ1-4; D not resolved. The CDR3 has 14 residues. V lost 1 base, J lost 11 bases, and 14 bases lay in between. Germline CDR1 is LNHNV and CDR2 is YYDKDF (reference sequence). The CDR3 DNA reads as TGTGCCACCAGCAGAGGACCCTTACGGGATAAACTGTTTTTT. Translation: CATSRGPLRDKLFF.

J is TRBJ1-5 and V is TRBV5-5; 8 bases are shared with TRBD1. Trimming cost V 0 bases and J 2 bases; bases outside gene matches: 10. The germline V gene encodes CDR1 SGHKS and CDR2 YYEKEE (reference sequence). The CDR3 has 18 amino acids. The CDR3 bases are TGTGCCAGCAGCTTGGACCCTATCCAGGGGGCAGGCAATCAGCCCCAGCATTTT. Translated, it gives CASSLDPIQGAGNQPQHF.

The chain joins TRBV7-2 to TRBJ1-2; D call uncertain. The CDR3 is 13 amino acids. Germline lookup yields CDR1 SGHTA and CDR2 FQGNSA. V was trimmed by 5 bases and J by 8 bases, leaving 15 bases between them. This chain's CDR3 is CASSPPTPEGYTF. The CDR3, as DNA: TGTGCCAGCAGCCCCCCCACCCCGGAGGGCTACACCTTC. Complete variable domain (other parts from reference TRBV7-2 and TRBJ1-2): GAGVSQSPSNKVTEKGKDVELRCDPISGHTALYWYRQSLGQGLEFLIYFQGNSAPDKSGLPSDRFSAERTGGSVSTLTIQRTQQEDSAVYLCASSPPTPEGYTFGSGTRLTVV.

This clonotype has at least ten counts. The V call is TRBV6-5, the J call TRBJ1-4, with 8 bases that match TRBD1. CDR1 and CDR2 from the germline V gene are MNHEY and SVGAGI. Germline trimming cut 4 bases from V and 0 bases from J; bases unmatched to any gene: 4. CDR3 size: 16 residues. The CDR3 sequence: CASSFEQGATNEKLFF. CDR3 coding DNA: TGTGCCAGCAGTTTCGAACAGGGGGCAACTAATGAAAAACTGTTTTTT.

The J gene is TRBJ1-1, the V gene TRBV15; 7 positions match TRBD1. Unmatched junction bases numbered 7, after V lost 2 bases and J lost 4 bases. The length of the CDR3 is 15 residues. Germline-derived CDR1 and CDR2 are LNHNV and YYDKDF (reference sequence). CDR3 DNA: TGTGCCACCAGCAGACCTTCGACAGGGTCCACTGAAGCTTTCTTT. Translation: CATSRPSTGSTEAFF.